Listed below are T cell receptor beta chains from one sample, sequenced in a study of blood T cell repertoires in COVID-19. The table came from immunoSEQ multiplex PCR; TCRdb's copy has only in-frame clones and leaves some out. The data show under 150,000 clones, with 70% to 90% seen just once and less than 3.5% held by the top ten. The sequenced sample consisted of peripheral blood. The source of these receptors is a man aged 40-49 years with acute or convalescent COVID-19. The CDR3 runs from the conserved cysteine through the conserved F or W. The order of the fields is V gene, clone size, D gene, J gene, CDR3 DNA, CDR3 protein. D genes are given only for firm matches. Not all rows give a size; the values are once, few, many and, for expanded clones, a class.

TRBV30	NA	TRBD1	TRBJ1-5	TGTGCCTGGAGTCTAGGGGGGGACAGGGGGGTTTATAGCAATCAGCCCCAGCATTTT	CAWSLGGDRGVYSNQPQHF
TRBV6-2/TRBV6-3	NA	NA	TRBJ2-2	TGTGCCAGCAGTCCCGGTAACACCGGGGAGCTGTTTTTT	CASSPGNTGELFF
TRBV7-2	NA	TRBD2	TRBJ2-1	TGTGCCAGCAGCTTCCCCGCTAGCGGGGTGGGCAATGAGCAGTTCTTC	CASSFPASGVGNEQFF
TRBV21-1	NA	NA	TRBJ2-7	TGTGCCAGCAGCCCGCGCGAAGGACAGGGGGTGAGCTACGAGCAGTACTTC	CASSPREGQGVSYEQYF
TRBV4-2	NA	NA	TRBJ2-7	TGTGCCAGCAGCCAACTAGCAAGCTCCTACGAGCAGTACTTC	CASSQLASSYEQYF
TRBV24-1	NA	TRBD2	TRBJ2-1	TGTGCCCCCGCAAACGGGGGGGGGCCCTACAATGAGCAGTTCTTC	CAPANGGGPYNEQFF
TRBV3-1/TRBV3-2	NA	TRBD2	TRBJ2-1	TGTGCCAGCAGCCCATCCCCCGGGGGGTCGTACAATGAGCAGTTCTTC	CASSPSPGGSYNEQFF
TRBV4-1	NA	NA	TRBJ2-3	TGCGCCAGCAGCCAGGGGACCGGGGGATATACGCAGTATTTT	CASSQGTGGYTQYF
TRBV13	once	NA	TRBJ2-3	TGTGCCAGCAGCTTGCCCAGCGGCACAGATACGCAGTATTTT	CASSLPSGTDTQYF
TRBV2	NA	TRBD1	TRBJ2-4	TGTGCCAGCAAGGTTAGGGGGCTTGACAAAAACATTCAGTACTTC	CASKVRGLDKNIQYF
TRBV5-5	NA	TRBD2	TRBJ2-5	TGTGCCAGCAGCTTGGATAGCGGGGGGGCGGGGACCCAGTACTTC	CASSLDSGGAGTQYF
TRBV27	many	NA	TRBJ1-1	TGTGCCAGCAGTTTATCGGGGGCGTGGGGGAACACTGAAGCTTTCTTT	CASSLSGAWGNTEAFF
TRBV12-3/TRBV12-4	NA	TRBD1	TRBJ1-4	TGTGCGACAGGGAAAGCAACTAATGAAAAACTGTTTTTT	CATGKATNEKLFF
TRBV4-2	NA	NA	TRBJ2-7	TGTGCCAGCAGCCAAGATTCCGAGTCCTACGAGCAGTACTTC	CASSQDSESYEQYF
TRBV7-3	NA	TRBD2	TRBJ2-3	TGTGCCAGCAGCTTGGGACTAGCGGGGGGGCCAGATACGCAGTATTTT	CASSLGLAGGPDTQYF
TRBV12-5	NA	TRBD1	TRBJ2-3	TGTGCTAGTGGTTTGATTATTGACAGGGCCACAGATACGCAGTATTTT	CASGLIIDRATDTQYF